The TCR beta chain described here comes from a study of blood T cell repertoires in COVID-19. For the study at large: Sources were T cells, B-cell-depleted T cells, or PBMCs; the material itself was cDNA or gDNA.

Unmatched junction bases numbered 12, after V lost 1 base and J lost 9 bases. The germline V gene encodes CDR1 SGHVS and CDR2 FQNEAQ. The CDR3 length is 17 residues. In the study's own analysis: Estimates of nucleated cell counts were drawn from the amplification of reference gene primers. Libraries were prepared by immunoSEQ multiplex PCR; TCRdb keeps only in-frame clonotypes and omits some of them. Clone size and V and J calls were adopted from that table, with D and trimming inferred from the DNA. This repertoire shows around 140,000 clones, about 80% found once; its top ten account for roughly 3.6%.

The V and J genes are TRBV7-8 and TRBJ2-1; 10 nucleotides agree with TRBD2. The clonotype was recovered from a man between 65 and 85 years old who had recovered from COVID-19. Source material: peripheral blood. CDR3 bases: TGTGCCAGCAGCTTAGGGGTTCCCAGCGGGAGGGCCAGTGAGCAGTTCTTC. Protein sequence: CASSLGVPSGRASEQFF.